These 15 T cell receptor beta chains were sequenced from one sample in a study of cytomegalovirus exposure and HLA in healthy donors. Researchers ran the PCR with 60 Vbeta and 13 Jbeta primers. TCRdb keeps only in-frame clones here, not all; method: immunoSEQ multiplex PCR. The sample consists of around 140,000 clones, roughly 9% of them appearing once. What was sequenced was PBMCs. All receptors derive from a woman aged 40 to 49 in good health and CMV-seropositive.

The chain combines TRBV5-1 with TRBJ1-6, with TRBD1 matching 12 bases. V dropped 5 bases and J dropped 8; count of bases not matched to a gene: 8. The CDR3 covers 16 residues. Germline V gene data show CDR1 as SGHRS and CDR2 as YFSETQ. As DNA, the CDR3 is TGCGCCAGCAGTCCCGGGACAGGGGGCGGGTATTCACCCCTCCACTTT. Translation: CASSPGTGGGYSPLHF.

This clone was counted a few times. V usage is TRBV6-1 and J usage is TRBJ2-2; 8 bases are shared with TRBD1. V was clipped by 4 bases and J by 7 bases; unmatched bases: 5. The germline CDR1 and CDR2 sequences are MNHNS and SASEGT. The CDR3 sequence is 14 residues long. CDR3 coding DNA: TGTGCCAGCAGTGTCCAGGGGGCGGGCGGGGAGCTGTTTTTT. Its translation: CASSVQGAGGELFF.

V gene TRBV19 combines with J gene TRBJ1-4; D is ambiguous. The V gene lost 7 bases and the J gene lost 7 bases, with 16 bases spanning the gap. Germline V lookup: CDR1 LNHDA, CDR2 SQIVND (reference sequence). CDR3 length: 14 amino acids. The DNA of the CDR3 is TGTGCCAGTAATGGGAACGGGGTCGGTGAAAAACTGTTTTTT. It is translated as CASNGNGVGEKLFF.

The V call is TRBV27, the J call TRBJ2-7; 8 bases match TRBD1. Trimming took 7 bases from V and 5 from J; bases not matched to a gene: 7. The CDR3 loop spans 13 amino acids. From germline, CDR1 is MNHEY and CDR2 SMNVEV (reference sequence). DNA of the CDR3: TGTGCCAGCACCGGACAGGGTAAGGACGAGCAGTACTTC. This sequence encodes CASTGQGKDEQYF.

This clone was observed a few times. The rearrangement links TRBV4-2 to TRBJ2-1; D is undetermined. This CDR3 has 13 residues. The V gene's germline CDR1 is LGHNA and CDR2 YNFKEQ. V was shortened by 1 base and J by 10 bases, with 11 bases between the two germline ends. DNA for the CDR3: TGTGCCAGCAGCCAAGGAGAGTCAAAAGAGCAGTTCTTC. Amino acid sequence: CASSQGESKEQFF.

In this sample, this clone turned up a few times. The chain links TRBV2 to TRBJ1-4, with 7 bases fitting TRBD1. Germline-derived CDR1 and CDR2 are SNHLY and FYNNEI. Germline trimming cut 6 bases from V and 7 bases from J; bases unmatched to any gene: 2. CDR3 size: 12 residues. The chain's CDR3 is CASSTGVEKLFF. CDR3 DNA: TGTGCCAGCAGCACAGGGGTTGAAAAACTGTTTTTT.

This clone appeared a few times. The V call is TRBV4-1, the J call TRBJ2-1; perhaps TRBD1 as D (5 bases). V lost 3 bases, J lost 8 bases, and 8 bases lay in between. This CDR3 is 12 amino acids long. Germline loops: CDR1 MGHRA, CDR2 YSYEKL. The DNA of the CDR3 is TGCGCCAGCAGCCATGCCAGGGATGAGCAGTTCTTC. Its protein product is CASSHARDEQFF.

In this sample, this clone turned up a few times. This chain links TRBV27 with TRBJ1-4, with D possibly matching TRBD1 (6 bases). CDR1 and CDR2 from the germline V gene are MNHEY and SMNVEV (reference sequence). The V end lost 5 bases, the J end lost 8 bases, and 18 bases lay between the germline ends. The CDR3 runs 15 residues. CDR3 protein: CASSPQGGGKEKLFF. For the CDR3, the DNA is TGTGCCAGCAGTCCTCAGGGTGGGGGCAAAGAAAAACTGTTTTTT.

This clone was detected a few times. The rearrangement joins TRBV5-6 to TRBJ2-7; TRBD1 agrees at 10 bases. Germline values: CDR1 SGHDT, CDR2 YYEEEE. The J segment lost 2 bases and the V segment lost 4 bases, leaving 3 bases of the junction unmatched. The CDR3 contains 14 residues. The CDR3, as DNA: TGTGCCAGCAGCGGGACAGGGGCAACCTACGAGCAGTACTTC. This sequence encodes CASSGTGATYEQYF. The full variable domain, rest sourced from reference TRBV5-6 and TRBJ2-7, is DAGVTQSPTHLIKTRGQQVTLRCSPKSGHDTVSWYQQALGQGPQFIFQYYEEEERQRGNFPDRFSGHQFPNYSSELNVNALLLGDSALYLCASSGTGATYEQYFGPGTRLTVT.

The J gene is TRBJ1-5, the V gene TRBV19, with 9 bases identical to TRBD1. Trimming removed 7 bases from V and 11 bases from J; junction bases left unmatched: 18. This CDR3 spans 16 amino acids. The germline V gene has CDR1 LNHDA and CDR2 SQIVND (reference sequence). In nucleotides, the CDR3 is TGTGCCAGTACCCAGGGACAGGGCCATTTCGTAGGTTCCCAGCATTTT. Its translation: CASTQGQGHFVGSQHF.

In its sample, this clone was seen a few times. The chain joins TRBV10-1 to TRBJ2-7; maybe TRBD2 (5 bases). The germline V gene encodes CDR1 WNHNN and CDR2 SYGVQD (reference sequence). The V and J ends lost 0 bases and 0 bases respectively, with 6 bases between them. The CDR3 is 14 residues long. CDR3: CASSESGSSYEQYF. For the CDR3, the DNA is TGCGCCAGCAGTGAGTCAGGGAGCTCCTACGAGCAGTACTTC.

This clone was seen a few times. This chain joins TRBV7-7 and TRBJ2-5, with a weak D call TRBD1 (7 bases). This CDR3 is 15 amino acids long. CDR1 is SSHAT and CDR2 is FNYEAQ in the germline V gene (reference sequence). V was trimmed by 5 bases and J by 1 base, leaving 14 bases between them. DNA of the CDR3: TGTGCCAGCAGCGGGGGGACAGCCATCCAAGAGACCCAGTACTTC. As protein: CASSGGTAIQETQYF.

This sequence joins TRBV18 and TRBJ2-7; 10 bases fit TRBD2. The V gene's germline CDR1 is KGHSH and CDR2 LQKENI. Losses at the gene ends were 1 base for V and 3 bases for J; bases not matched to a gene: 3. The CDR3 has 15 residues. The CDR3 nucleotides are TGTGCCAGCTCACCACAAACTAGCGGGATCTACGAGCAGTACTTC. It codes for CASSPQTSGIYEQYF.

This clone was found a few times. J is TRBJ2-1 and V is TRBV7-2; 7 positions match TRBD2. This CDR3 contains 13 residues. Per the germline V gene, CDR1 is SGHTA and CDR2 is FQGNSA. Trimming removed 3 bases from V and 9 bases from J; junction bases left unmatched: 5. CDR3 bases: TGTGCCAGCAGCTTCTCCCCGGGGGGTGAGCAGTTCTTC. Amino acid sequence: CASSFSPGGEQFF.

J is TRBJ1-2 and V is TRBV5-1; 7 bases align to TRBD1. This CDR3 region has 14 residues. Losses at the gene ends were 0 bases for V and 10 bases for J; bases not matched to a gene: 9. From germline, CDR1 is SGHRS and CDR2 YFSETQ. CDR3 sequence reads: CASSLAEARGYYTF. The DNA of the CDR3 is TGCGCCAGCAGCTTGGCCGAGGCCAGGGGGTACTACACCTTC.